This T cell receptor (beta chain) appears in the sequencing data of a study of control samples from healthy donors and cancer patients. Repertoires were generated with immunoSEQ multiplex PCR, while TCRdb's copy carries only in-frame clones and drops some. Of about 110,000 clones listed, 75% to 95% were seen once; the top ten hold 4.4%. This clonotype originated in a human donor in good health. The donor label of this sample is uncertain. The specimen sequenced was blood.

CDR3 sequence: CASSDRGPSYEQYF. The CDR3 DNA follows: TGCGCCAGCAGTGACCGGGGACCCTCCTACGAGCAGTACTTC. The chain recombines TRBV10-2 with TRBJ2-7; tentatively, D is TRBD1 or TRBD2 (5 bases each). V was cut by 3 bases and J by 0 bases, with 9 bases left in between. The germline gives CDR1 WSHSY, CDR2 SAAADI. The CDR3 has 14 residues.